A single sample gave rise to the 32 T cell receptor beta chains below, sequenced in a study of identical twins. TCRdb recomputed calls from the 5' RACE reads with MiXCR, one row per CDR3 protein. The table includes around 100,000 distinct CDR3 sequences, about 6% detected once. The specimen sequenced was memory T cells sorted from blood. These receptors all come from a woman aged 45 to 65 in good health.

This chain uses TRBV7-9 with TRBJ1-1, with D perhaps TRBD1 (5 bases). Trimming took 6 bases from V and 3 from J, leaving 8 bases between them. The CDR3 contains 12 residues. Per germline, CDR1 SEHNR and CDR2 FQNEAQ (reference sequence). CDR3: CASRGRDTEAFF. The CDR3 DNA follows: TGTGCCAGCAGGGGGCGAGACACTGAAGCTTTCTTT.

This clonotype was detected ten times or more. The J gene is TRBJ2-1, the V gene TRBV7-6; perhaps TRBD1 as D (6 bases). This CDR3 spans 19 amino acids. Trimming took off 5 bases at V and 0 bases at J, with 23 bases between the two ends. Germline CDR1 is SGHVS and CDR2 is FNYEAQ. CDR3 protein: CASSISGFGGSDSYNEQFF. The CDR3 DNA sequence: TGTGCCAGCAGCATCTCGGGGTTTGGGGGCTCCGACTCCTACAATGAGCAGTTCTTC.

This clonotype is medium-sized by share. The CDR3 DNA reads TGTGCCAGCAGTCCAGGGGGGATGCAGTACTTC. Translated, it gives CASSPGGMQYF. V usage is TRBV27 and J usage is TRBJ2-7; TRBD1 is a possible D gene (7 bases). Germline CDR1 and CDR2: MNHEY and SMNVEV (reference sequence). V was pared by 5 bases and J by 9 bases, with 11 bases between. The CDR3 totals 11 residues.

The CDR3 DNA follows: TGTGCCAGCAGACCCAAGGCGGGCGGGGAGCTGTTTTTT. It is translated as CASRPKAGGELFF. The V call is TRBV7-7, the J call TRBJ2-2, with a possible D match to TRBD2 (5 bases). The germline V gene has CDR1 SSHAT and CDR2 FNYEAQ (reference sequence). V was clipped by 6 bases and J by 7 bases, with 12 bases between them. The CDR3 has 13 residues.

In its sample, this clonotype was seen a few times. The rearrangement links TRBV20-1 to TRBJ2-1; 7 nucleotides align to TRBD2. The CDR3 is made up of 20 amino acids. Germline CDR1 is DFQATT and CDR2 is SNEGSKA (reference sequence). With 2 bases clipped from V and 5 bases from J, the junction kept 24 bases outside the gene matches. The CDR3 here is CSARPTGGSHGYWGNNEQFF. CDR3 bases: TGCAGTGCTAGACCCACCGGGGGGAGCCATGGATATTGGGGAAACAATGAGCAGTTCTTC.

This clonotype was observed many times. CDR3 region: CASSLRGAGETQYF. CDR3 coding DNA: TGTGCCAGCAGCTTAAGAGGAGCGGGAGAGACCCAGTACTTC. The chain employs TRBV5-4 and TRBJ2-5; maybe TRBD2 (6 bases). V lost 2 bases, J lost 4 bases, and 12 bases lay in between. Germline-derived CDR1 and CDR2 are SGHNT and YYREEE (reference sequence). The CDR3 covers 14 residues.

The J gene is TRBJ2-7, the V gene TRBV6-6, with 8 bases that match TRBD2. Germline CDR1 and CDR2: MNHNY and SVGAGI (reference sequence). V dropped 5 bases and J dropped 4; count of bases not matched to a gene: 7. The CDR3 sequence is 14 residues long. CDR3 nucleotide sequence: TGTGCCAGCAGTGCCACGGGGGGGACTTACGAGCAGTACGTC. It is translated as CASSATGGTYEQYV.

As DNA, the CDR3 is TGTGCCAGCAGTGGGACAGGTTATGGCTACACCTTC. The encoded protein is CASSGTGYGYTF. The rearrangement joins TRBV25-1 to TRBJ1-2; 7 bases are shared with TRBD1. The germline V gene encodes CDR1 MGHDK and CDR2 SYGVNS. With 4 bases clipped from V and 5 bases from J, the junction kept 1 base outside the gene matches. The CDR3 covers 12 residues.

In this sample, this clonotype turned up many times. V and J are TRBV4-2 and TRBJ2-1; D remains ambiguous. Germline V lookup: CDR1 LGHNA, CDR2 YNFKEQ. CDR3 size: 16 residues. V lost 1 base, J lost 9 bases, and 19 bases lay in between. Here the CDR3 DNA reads TGTGCCAGCAGCCAAGGTCTTACGGAATGGGCGGTTGAGCAGTTCTTC. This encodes CASSQGLTEWAVEQFF.

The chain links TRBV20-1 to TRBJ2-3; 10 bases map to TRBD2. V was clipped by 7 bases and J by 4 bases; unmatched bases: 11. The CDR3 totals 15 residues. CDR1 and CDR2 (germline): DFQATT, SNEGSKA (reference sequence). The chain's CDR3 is CSVPSGRAISDTQYF. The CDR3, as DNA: TGCAGTGTTCCGAGCGGGAGGGCCATTTCAGATACGCAGTATTTT.

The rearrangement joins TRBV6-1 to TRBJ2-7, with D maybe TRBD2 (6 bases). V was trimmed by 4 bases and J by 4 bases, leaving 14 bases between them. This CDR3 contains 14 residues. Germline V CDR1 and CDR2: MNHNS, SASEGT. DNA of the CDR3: TGTGCCAGCAGTGGAGTGGGAGGAGGTTACGAGCAGTACGTC. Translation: CASSGVGGGYEQYV.

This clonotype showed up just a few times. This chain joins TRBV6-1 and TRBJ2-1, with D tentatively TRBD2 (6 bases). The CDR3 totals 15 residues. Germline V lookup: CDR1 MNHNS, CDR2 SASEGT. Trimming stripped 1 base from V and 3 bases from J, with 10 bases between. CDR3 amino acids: CASSEGSSDYNEQFF. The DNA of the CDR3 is TGTGCCAGCAGTGAAGGGTCTAGCGACTACAATGAGCAGTTCTTC.

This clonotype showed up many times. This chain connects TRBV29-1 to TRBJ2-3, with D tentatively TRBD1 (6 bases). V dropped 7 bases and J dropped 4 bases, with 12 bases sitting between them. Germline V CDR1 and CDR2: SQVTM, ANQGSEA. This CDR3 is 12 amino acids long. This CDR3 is CSGDTDADTQYF. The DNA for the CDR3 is TGCAGCGGGGACACTGACGCAGATACGCAGTATTTT.

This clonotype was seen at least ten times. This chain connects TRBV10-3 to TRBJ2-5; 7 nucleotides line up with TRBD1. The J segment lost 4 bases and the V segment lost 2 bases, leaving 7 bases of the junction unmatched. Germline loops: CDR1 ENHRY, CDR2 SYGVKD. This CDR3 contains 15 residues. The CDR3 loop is CAISEQQGFRETQYF. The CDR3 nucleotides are TGTGCCATCAGTGAGCAACAGGGGTTTAGAGAGACCCAGTACTTC.

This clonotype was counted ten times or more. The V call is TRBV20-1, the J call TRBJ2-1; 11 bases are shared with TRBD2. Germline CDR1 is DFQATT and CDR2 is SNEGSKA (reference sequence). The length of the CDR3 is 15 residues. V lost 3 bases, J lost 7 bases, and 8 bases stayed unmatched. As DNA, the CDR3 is TGCAGTGCTAGGGGTACTAGCGGGAGTAGGAATGAGCAGTTCTTC. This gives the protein CSARGTSGSRNEQFF.

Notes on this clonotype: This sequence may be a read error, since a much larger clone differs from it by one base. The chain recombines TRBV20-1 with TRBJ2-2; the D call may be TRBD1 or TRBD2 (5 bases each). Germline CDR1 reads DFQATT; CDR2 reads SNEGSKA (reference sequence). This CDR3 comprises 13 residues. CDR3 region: CSAINRLTGDLFF. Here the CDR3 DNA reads TGCAGTGCGATAAACCGATTGACCGGGGACCTGTTTTTT.

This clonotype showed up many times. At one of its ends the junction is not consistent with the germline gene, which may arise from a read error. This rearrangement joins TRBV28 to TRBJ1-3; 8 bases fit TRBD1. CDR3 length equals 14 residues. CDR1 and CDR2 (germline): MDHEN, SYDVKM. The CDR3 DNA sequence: TGTGCCAGCAGTTTGCAGGGGGCTGGGAACACCATATATTTT. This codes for CASSLQGAGNTIYF.

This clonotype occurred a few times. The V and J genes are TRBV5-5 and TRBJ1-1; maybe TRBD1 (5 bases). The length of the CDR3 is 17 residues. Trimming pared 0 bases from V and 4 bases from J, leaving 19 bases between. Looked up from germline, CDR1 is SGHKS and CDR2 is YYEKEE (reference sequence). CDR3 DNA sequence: TGTGCCAGCAGCTTGGGGACAAGGCCTACCCTGGGCACTGAAGCTTTCTTT. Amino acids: CASSLGTRPTLGTEAFF.

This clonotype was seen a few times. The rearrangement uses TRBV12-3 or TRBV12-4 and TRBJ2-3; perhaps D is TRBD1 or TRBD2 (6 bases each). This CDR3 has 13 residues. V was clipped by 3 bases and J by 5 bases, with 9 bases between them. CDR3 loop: CASSLGGIDTQYF. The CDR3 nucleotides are TGTGCCAGCAGTTTGGGGGGCATAGATACGCAGTATTTT.

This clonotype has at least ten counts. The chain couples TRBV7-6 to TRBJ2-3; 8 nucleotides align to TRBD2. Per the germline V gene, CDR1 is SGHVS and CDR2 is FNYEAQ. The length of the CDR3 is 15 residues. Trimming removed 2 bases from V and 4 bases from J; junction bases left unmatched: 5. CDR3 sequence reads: CASSLSIAGPDTQYF. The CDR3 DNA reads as TGTGCCAGCAGCTTATCGATAGCGGGGCCAGATACGCAGTATTTT.

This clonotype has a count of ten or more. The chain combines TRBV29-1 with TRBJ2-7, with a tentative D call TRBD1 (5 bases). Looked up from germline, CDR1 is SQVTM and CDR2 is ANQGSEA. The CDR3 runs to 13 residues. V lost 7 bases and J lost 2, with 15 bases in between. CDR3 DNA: TGCAGCGCACGACTGGGGCCCACCTACGAGCAGTACTTC. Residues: CSARLGPTYEQYF.

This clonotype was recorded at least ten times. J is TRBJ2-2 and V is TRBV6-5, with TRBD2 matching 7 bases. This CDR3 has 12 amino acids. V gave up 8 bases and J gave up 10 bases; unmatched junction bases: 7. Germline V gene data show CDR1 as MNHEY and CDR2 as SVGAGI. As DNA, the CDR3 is TGTGCCAGCGCTGGGGGGGGAGAGGAGCTGTTTTTT. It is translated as CASAGGGEELFF.

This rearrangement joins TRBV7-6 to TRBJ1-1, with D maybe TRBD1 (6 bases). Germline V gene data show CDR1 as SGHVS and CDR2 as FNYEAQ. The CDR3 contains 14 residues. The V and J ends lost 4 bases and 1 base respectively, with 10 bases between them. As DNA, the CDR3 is TGTGCCAGCAGCTACAGGACAGAGAACACTGAAGCTTTCTTT. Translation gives CASSYRTENTEAFF.

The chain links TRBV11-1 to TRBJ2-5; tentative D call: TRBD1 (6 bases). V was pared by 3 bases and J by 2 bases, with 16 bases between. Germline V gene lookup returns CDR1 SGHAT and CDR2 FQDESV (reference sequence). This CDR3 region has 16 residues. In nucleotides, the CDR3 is TGTGCCAGCAGCTTGGGACACGGGGCAGGTCAAGAGACCCAGTACTTC. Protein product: CASSLGHGAGQETQYF.

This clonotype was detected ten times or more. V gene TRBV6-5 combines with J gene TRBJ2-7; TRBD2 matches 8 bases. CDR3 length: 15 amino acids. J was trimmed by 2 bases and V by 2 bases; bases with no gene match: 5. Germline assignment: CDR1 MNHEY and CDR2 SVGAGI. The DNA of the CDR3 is TGTGCCAGCAGTTACGGGTTAGCGGGAACCTACGAGCAGTACTTC. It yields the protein CASSYGLAGTYEQYF.

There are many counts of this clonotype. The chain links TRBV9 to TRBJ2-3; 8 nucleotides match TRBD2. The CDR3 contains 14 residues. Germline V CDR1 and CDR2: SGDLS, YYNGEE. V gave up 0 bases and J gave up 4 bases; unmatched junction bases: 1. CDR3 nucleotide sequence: TGTGCCAGCAGCGTAGAAGCGGGAGCAGATACGCAGTATTTT. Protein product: CASSVEAGADTQYF.

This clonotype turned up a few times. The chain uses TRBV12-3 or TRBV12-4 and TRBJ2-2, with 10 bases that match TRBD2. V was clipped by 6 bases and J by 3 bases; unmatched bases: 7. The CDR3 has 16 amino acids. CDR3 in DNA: TGTGCCAGCAGGCCTAGCGGGAGTGGGTACACCGGGGAGCTGTTTTTT. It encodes CASRPSGSGYTGELFF.

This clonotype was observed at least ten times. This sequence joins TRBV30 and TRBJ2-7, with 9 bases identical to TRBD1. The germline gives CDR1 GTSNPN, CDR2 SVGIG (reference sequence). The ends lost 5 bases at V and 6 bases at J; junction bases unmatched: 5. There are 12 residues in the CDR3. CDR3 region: CAWRQGEGEQYF. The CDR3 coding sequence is TGTGCCTGGCGACAGGGGGAGGGCGAGCAGTACTTC. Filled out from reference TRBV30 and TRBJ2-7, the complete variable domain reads SQTIHQWPATLVQPVGSPLSLECTVEGTSNPNLYWYRQAAGRGLQLLFYSVGIGQISSEVPQNLSASRPQDRQFILSSKKLLLSDSGFYLCAWRQGEGEQYFGPGTRLTVT.

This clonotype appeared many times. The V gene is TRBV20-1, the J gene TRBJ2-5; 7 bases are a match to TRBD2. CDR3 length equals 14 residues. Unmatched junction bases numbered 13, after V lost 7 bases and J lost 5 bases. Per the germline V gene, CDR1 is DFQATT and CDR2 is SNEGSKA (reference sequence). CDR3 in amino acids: CSVRRLAARETQYF. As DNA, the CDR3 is TGCAGTGTTCGGCGGCTAGCGGCCAGGGAGACCCAGTACTTC.

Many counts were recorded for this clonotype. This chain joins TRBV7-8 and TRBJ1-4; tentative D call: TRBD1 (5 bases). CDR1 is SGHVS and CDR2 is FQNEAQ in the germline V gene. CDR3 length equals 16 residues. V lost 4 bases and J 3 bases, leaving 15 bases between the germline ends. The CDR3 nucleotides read TGTGCCAGCAGCTCCGACAGCCCCGCGGCTAATGAAAAACTGTTTTTT. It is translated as CASSSDSPAANEKLFF.

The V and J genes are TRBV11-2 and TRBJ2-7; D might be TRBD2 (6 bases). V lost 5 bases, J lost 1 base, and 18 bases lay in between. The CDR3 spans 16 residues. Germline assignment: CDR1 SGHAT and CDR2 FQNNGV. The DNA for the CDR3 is TGTGCCAGCAGCCTACGAACCGGGACTCCTTCCTACGAGCAGTACGTC. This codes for CASSLRTGTPSYEQYV.

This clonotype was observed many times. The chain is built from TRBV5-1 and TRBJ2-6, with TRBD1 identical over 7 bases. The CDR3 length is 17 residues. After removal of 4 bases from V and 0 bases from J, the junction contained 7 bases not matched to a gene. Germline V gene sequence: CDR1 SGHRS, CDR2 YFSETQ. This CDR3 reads CASSARQGGSGANVLTF. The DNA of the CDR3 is TGCGCCAGCAGCGCCCGACAGGGTGGCTCTGGGGCCAACGTCCTGACTTTC.